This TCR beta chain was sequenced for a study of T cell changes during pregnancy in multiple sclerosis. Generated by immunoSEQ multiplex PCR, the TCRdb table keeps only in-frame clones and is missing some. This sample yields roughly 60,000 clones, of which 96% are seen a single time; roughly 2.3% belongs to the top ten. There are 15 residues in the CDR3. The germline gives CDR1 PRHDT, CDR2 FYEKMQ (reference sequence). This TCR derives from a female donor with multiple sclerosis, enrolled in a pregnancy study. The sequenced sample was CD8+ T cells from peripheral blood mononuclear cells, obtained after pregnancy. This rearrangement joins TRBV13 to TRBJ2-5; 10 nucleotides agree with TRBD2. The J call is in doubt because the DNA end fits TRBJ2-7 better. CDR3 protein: CASSFLAGVSYEQYF. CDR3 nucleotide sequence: TGTGCCAGCAGCTTCCTAGCGGGAGTTTCCTACGAGCAGTACTTC.